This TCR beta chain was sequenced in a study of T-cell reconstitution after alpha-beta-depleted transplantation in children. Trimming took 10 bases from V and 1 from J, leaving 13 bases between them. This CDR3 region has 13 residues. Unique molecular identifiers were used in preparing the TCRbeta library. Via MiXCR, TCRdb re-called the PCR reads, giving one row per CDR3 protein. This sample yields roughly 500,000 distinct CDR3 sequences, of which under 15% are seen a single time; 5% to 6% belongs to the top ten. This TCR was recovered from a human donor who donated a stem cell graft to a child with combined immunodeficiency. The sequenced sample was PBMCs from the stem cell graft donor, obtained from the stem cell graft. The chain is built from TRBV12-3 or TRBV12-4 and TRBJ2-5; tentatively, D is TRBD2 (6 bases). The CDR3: CATSVGSQETQYF. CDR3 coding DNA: TGTGCCACTTCGGTCGGGAGCCAAGAGACCCAGTACTTC.